This record covers a single TCR beta chain. The record originates from a study of OX40 agonist ivuxolimab in advanced cancers. Study-wide context: Prior checkpoint blockade (anti-PD-1, anti-PD-L1 or anti-CTLA-4) was permitted; about 40% had it.

The V end lost 2 bases, the J end lost 1 base, and 9 bases lay between the germline ends. This CDR3 has 15 amino acids. CDR1 and CDR2 (germline): KGHSH, LQKENI. Libraries were prepared by immunoSEQ multiplex PCR; TCRdb keeps only in-frame clonotypes and omits some of them. The table includes tens of thousands of clones, around nine tenths detected once. The chain links TRBV18 to TRBJ2-1, with a possible D match to TRBD2 (6 bases). The input for sequencing was CD4+ or CD8+ T cells sorted from blood, taken in a trial of the OX40 agonist ivuxolimab. The receptor comes from an adult with an advanced solid tumor such as melanoma, head and neck, liver or kidney cancer. CDR3 protein: CASSPDLASYNEQFF. DNA of the CDR3: TGTGCCAGCTCACCAGACCTAGCGTCCTACAATGAGCAGTTCTTC. Full variable domain (missing parts from reference TRBV18 and TRBJ2-1): NAGVMQNPRHLVRRRGQEARLRCSPMKGHSHVYWYRQLPEEGLKFMVYLQKENIIDESGMPKERFSAEFPKEGPSILRIQQVVRGDSAAYFCASSPDLASYNEQFFGPGTRLTVL.